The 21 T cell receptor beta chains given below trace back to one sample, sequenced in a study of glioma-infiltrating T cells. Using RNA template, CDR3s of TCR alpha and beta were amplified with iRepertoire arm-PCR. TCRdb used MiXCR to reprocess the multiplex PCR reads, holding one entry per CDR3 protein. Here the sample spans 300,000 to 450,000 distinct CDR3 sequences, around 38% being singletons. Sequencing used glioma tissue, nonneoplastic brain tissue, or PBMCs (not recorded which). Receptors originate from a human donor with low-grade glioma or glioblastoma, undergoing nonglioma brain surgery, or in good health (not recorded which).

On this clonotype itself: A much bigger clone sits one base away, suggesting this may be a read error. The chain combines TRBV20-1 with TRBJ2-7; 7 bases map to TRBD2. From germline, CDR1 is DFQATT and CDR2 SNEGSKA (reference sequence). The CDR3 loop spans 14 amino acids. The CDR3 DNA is TGCAGTGCCCCTCCAGCGGGAAGATCCTACGAGCACTACTTC. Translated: CSAPPAGRSYEHYF.

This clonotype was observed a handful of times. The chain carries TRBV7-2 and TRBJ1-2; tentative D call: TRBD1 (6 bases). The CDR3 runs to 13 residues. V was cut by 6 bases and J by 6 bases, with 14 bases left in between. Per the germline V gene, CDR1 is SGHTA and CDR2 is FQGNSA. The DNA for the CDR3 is TGTGCCAGCAGAGCCGGGGGCTCCAATGGCTACACCTTC. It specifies CASRAGGSNGYTF.

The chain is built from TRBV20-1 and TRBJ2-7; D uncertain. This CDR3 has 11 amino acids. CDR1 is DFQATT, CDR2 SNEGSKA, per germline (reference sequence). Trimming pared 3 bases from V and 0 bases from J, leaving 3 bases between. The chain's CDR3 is CSASRSYEQYF. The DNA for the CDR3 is TGCAGTGCTAGCCGCTCCTACGAGCAGTACTTC.

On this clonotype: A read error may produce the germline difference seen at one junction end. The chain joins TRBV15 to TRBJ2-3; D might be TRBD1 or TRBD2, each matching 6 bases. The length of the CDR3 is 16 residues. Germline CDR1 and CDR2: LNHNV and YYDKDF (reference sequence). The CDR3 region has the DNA TGTGCCACCAGCAGAGATGAAACAAGGGGGGTGGATACGCAGTGTTTT. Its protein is CATSRDETRGVDTQCF.

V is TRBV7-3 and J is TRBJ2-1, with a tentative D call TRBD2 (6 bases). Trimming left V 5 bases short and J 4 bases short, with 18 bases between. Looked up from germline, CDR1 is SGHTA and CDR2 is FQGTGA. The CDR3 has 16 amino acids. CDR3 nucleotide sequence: TGTGCCAGCAGCCCAGAGGGGACTTTCGATTACAATGAGCAGTTCTTC. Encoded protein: CASSPEGTFDYNEQFF.

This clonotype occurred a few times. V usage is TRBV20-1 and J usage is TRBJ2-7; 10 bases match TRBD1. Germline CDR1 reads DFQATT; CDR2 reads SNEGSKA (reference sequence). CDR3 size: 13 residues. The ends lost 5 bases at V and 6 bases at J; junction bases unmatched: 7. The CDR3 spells CSALRDRGSEQYF. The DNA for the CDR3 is TGCAGTGCTCTCCGGGACAGGGGTTCCGAGCAGTACTTC.

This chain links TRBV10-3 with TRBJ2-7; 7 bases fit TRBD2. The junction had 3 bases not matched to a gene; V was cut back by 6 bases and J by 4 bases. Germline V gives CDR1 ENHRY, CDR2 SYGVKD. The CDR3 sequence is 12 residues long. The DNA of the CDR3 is TGTGCCATCAGGGGGGAGGGATACGAGCAGTACTTC. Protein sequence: CAIRGEGYEQYF.

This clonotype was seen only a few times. As DNA, the CDR3 is TGTGCCAGTAGTATAAGGATGAGACTAGCAGGGCCGCAGTTCTTC. Residues: CASSIRMRLAGPQFF. The V call is TRBV19, the J call TRBJ2-1; 7 nucleotides align to TRBD2. CDR1 LNHDA and CDR2 SQIVND come from the germline V gene (reference sequence). The CDR3 is made up of 15 amino acids. With 2 bases clipped from V and 12 bases from J, the junction kept 13 bases outside the gene matches.

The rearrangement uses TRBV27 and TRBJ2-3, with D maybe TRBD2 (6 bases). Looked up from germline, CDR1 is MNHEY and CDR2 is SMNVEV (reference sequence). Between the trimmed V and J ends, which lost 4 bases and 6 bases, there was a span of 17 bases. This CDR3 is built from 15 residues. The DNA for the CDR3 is TGTGCCAGCAGTTACTGGGGACTGGGTAGGGATACGCAGTATTTT. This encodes CASSYWGLGRDTQYF.

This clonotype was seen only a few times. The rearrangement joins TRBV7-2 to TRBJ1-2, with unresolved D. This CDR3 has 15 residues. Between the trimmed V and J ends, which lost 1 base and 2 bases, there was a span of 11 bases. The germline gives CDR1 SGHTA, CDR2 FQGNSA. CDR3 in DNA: TGTGCCAGCAGCTTAGGATCAGCCTTAAACTATGGCTACACCTTC. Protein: CASSLGSALNYGYTF.

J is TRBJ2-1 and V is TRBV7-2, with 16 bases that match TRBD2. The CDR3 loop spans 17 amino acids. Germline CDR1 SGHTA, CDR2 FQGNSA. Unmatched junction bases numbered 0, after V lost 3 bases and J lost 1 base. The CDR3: CASSLGLAGGSYNEQFF. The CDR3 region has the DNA TGTGCCAGCAGCTTGGGACTAGCGGGAGGGTCCTACAATGAGCAGTTCTTC.

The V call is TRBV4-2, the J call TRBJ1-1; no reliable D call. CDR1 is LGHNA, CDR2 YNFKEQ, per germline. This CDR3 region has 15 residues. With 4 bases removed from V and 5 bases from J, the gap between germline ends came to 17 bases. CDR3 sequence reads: CASSPLGGAGTEAFF. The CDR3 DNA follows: TGTGCCAGCAGCCCCCTGGGAGGCGCGGGTACTGAAGCTTTCTTT.

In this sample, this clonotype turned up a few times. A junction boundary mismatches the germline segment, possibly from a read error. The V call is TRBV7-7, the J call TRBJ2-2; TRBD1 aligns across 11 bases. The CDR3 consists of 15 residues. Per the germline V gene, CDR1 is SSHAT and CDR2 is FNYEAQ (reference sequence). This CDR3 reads CASSNGQGAGGELFF. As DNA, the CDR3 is TGTGCTAGCAGCAACGGACAGGGGGCTGGCGGGGAGCTGTTTTTT.

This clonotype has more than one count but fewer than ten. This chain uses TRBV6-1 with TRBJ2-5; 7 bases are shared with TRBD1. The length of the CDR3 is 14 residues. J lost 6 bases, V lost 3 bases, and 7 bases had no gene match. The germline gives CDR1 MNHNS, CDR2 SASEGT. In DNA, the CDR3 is TGTGCCAGCAGTGAGGCGGACAGGCCGAAGACCCAGTACTTC. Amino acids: CASSEADRPKTQYF.

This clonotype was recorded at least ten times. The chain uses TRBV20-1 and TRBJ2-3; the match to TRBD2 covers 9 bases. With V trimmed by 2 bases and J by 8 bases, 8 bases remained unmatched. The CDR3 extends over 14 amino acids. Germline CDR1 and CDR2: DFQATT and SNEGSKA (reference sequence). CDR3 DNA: TGCAGTGCTAGACTAGCGGGGTCTTCCGGTACGCAGTATTTT. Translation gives CSARLAGSSGTQYF.

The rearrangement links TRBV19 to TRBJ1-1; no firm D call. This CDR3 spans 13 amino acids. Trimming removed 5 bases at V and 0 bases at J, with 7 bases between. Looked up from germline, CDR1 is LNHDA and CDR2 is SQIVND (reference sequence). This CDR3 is CASSVTLNTEAFF. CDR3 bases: TGTGCCAGTAGTGTAACATTGAACACTGAAGCTTTCTTT.

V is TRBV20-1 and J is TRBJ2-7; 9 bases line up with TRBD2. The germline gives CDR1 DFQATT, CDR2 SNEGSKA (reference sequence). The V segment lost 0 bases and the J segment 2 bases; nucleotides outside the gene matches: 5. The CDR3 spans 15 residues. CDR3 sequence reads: CSARDPTSGTYEQYF. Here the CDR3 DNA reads TGCAGTGCTAGAGACCCGACTAGCGGTACCTACGAGCAGTACTTC.

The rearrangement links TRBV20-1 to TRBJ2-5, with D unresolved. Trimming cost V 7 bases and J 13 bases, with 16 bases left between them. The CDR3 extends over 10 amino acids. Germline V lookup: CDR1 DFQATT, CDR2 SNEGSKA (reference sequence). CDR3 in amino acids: CSGGRAVPYF. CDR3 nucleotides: TGCAGTGGGGGTCGGGCGGTCCCGTACTTC.

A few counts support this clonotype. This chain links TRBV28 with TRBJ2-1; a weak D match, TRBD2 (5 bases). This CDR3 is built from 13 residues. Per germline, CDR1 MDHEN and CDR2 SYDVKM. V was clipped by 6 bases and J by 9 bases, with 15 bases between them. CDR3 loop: CASRFIMGSEQFF. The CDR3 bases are TGTGCCAGCAGATTTATTATGGGGAGTGAGCAGTTCTTC.

CDR3 loop: CASSRPGGCYEQYF. DNA for the CDR3: TGTGCCAGCAGCCGCCCAGGGGGCTGCTACGAGCAGTACTTC. V usage is TRBV28 and J usage is TRBJ2-7; 8 positions agree with TRBD1. Germline-derived CDR1 and CDR2 are MDHEN and SYDVKM. V lost 6 bases, J lost 3 bases, and 7 bases stayed unmatched. CDR3 length: 14 amino acids.

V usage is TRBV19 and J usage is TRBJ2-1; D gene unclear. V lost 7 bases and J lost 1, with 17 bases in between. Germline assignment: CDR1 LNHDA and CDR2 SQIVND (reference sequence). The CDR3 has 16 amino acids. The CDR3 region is CASTQGPRGSYNEQFF. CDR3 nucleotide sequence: TGTGCCAGTACCCAAGGGCCGAGAGGATCCTACAATGAGCAGTTCTTC.